Listed here are 9 T cell receptor beta chains from one sample, sequenced in a study of blood T cell repertoires in COVID-19. Data came from immunoSEQ multiplex PCR; TCRdb stores just in-frame clones and leaves some out. The sample lists hundreds of thousands of clones; approximately 90% were seen once. Source material: peripheral blood. These receptors all stem from a woman aged 55-70 years with acute or convalescent COVID-19.

The gene calls are TRBV7-9 and TRBJ1-3; D unresolved. V was shortened by 4 bases and J by 0 bases, with 7 bases between the two germline ends. Germline CDR1 SEHNR, CDR2 FQNEAQ (reference sequence). This CDR3 has 14 amino acids. The CDR3 protein is CASSSPGSGNTIYF. CDR3 coding DNA: TGTGCCAGCAGCTCCCCGGGCTCTGGAAACACCATATATTTT.

This chain links TRBV19 with TRBJ1-5, with 10 bases lining up with TRBD1. This CDR3 has 19 amino acids. Germline V CDR1 and CDR2: LNHDA, SQIVND (reference sequence). The trim removed 2 bases at V and 0 bases at J, leaving 10 bases unmatched. Here the CDR3 DNA reads TGTGCCAGTAGTATATACCTCGGGACAGGGGCCTATAGCAATCAGCCCCAGCATTTT. Translating it yields CASSIYLGTGAYSNQPQHF. Based on the CDR3 plus reference TRBV19 and TRBJ1-5, the full variable domain is DGGITQSPKYLFRKEGQNVTLSCEQNLNHDAMYWYRQDPGQGLRLIYYSQIVNDFQKGDIAEGYSVSREKKESFPLTVTSAQKNPTAFYLCASSIYLGTGAYSNQPQHFGDGTRLSIL.

The CDR3 region is CASSHRNTGELFF. The CDR3 nucleotides read TGTGCCAGCAGTCACAGGAACACCGGGGAGCTGTTTTTT. The chain joins TRBV6-5 to TRBJ2-2, with D hard to call. The germline CDR1 and CDR2 sequences are MNHEY and SVGAGI. V was cut by 5 bases and J by 1 base, with 5 bases left in between. The CDR3 is 13 amino acids.

The chain employs TRBV10-3 and TRBJ1-2; D call uncertain. Germline lookup yields CDR1 ENHRY and CDR2 SYGVKD. The length of the CDR3 is 15 residues. Trimming cost V 0 bases and J 4 bases, with 12 bases left between them. As DNA, the CDR3 is TGTGCCATCAGTGAGTCGATTGGGCAAGTCTATGGCTACACCTTC. Its translation is CAISESIGQVYGYTF.

This clone occurred once. The genes are TRBV10-2 and TRBJ2-7, with a tentative D call TRBD2 (6 bases). The CDR3 is 13 amino acids. V lost 6 bases, J lost 2 bases, and 11 bases lay in between. Germline CDR1 is WSHSY and CDR2 is SAAADI. The CDR3 sequence: CASRVAATYEQYF. For the CDR3, the DNA is TGCGCCAGCAGGGTAGCGGCTACCTACGAGCAGTACTTC.

V gene TRBV6-4 combines with J gene TRBJ1-2; D gene unclear. Trimming left V 5 bases short and J 4 bases short, with 14 bases between. Germline-derived CDR1 and CDR2 are MRHNA and SNTAGT. This CDR3 comprises 14 residues. The CDR3 protein is CASSTDNSGYGYTF. In DNA, the CDR3 is TGTGCCAGCAGTACAGATAACTCTGGCTATGGCTACACCTTC.

The chain combines TRBV6-7 with TRBJ1-2, with unresolved D. TRBV6-7 is annotated as an ORF whose role is uncertain. With 2 bases removed from V and 4 bases from J, the gap between germline ends came to 11 bases. The CDR3 extends over 14 amino acids. The CDR3 sequence: CASSYDGALYGYTF. In DNA form, the CDR3 reads TGTGCCAGCAGTTACGACGGAGCCCTCTATGGCTACACCTTC.

The DNA of the CDR3 is TGTGCCAGCAGCGGGGGCGGACAGGGCTATGAAAAACTGTTTTTT. This codes for CASSGGGQGYEKLFF. V usage is TRBV9 and J usage is TRBJ1-4; 8 positions match TRBD1. The ends lost 3 bases at V and 6 bases at J; junction bases unmatched: 7. CDR3 length equals 15 residues. From germline, CDR1 is SGDLS and CDR2 YYNGEE. The full variable domain, rest sourced from reference TRBV9 and TRBJ1-4, is DSGVTQTPKHLITATGQRVTLRCSPRSGDLSVYWYQQSLDQGLQFLIQYYNGEERAKGNILERFSAQQFPDLHSELNLSSLELGDSALYFCASSGGGQGYEKLFFGSGTQLSVL.

This clone was counted only a few times. The chain recombines TRBV27 with TRBJ2-7; 8 bases align to TRBD2. Unmatched junction bases numbered 3, after V lost 0 bases and J lost 2 bases. This CDR3 contains 15 residues. Germline values: CDR1 MNHEY, CDR2 SMNVEV (reference sequence). Here the CDR3 reads CASSLSGAGAYEQYF. The DNA for the CDR3 is TGTGCCAGCAGTTTATCGGGAGCGGGGGCCTACGAGCAGTACTTC.